Listed below are T cell receptor beta chains from one sample, sequenced in a study of T cells in tuberculosis. Libraries were prepared by immunoSEQ multiplex PCR; TCRdb keeps only in-frame clonotypes and omits some of them. Counted here are roughly 34,000 clones, approximately 93% occurring once; the ten biggest clones make up 9.5% to 12%. This specimen was PBMCs, taken at tuberculosis diagnosis. The receptors derive from an adult with tuberculosis. Both conserved end residues are part of each CDR3. A D gene is named only where the DNA matches it firmly. Not all rows give a size; the values are once, few, many and, for expanded clones, a class.

v_gene	abundance	j_gene	len	d_gene	CDR3aa	CDR3nt
TRBV19	-	TRBJ1-1	14	-	CASNLFGMNTEAFF	TGTGCCAGCAACTTGTTCGGGATGAACACTGAAGCTTTCTTT
TRBV14	-	TRBJ1-1	15	-	CASSRGGQPNTEAFF	TGTGCCAGCAGCCGTGGTGGACAGCCGAACACTGAAGCTTTCTTT
TRBV18	-	TRBJ2-7	16	TRBD2	CASSPGTSGNSYEQYF	TGTGCCAGCTCACCAGGGACTAGCGGGAACTCCTACGAGCAGTACTTC
TRBV18	few	TRBJ1-5	13	TRBD1	CASSGQGNQPQHF	TGTGCCAGCTCCGGACAGGGCAATCAGCCCCAGCATTTT
TRBV5-6	-	TRBJ2-5	15	-	CASTPLLGGQETQYF	TGTGCCAGCACCCCCTTACTTGGCGGGCAAGAGACCCAGTACTTC
TRBV4-1	-	TRBJ1-5	18	-	CASSQGRLTTGLNQPQHF	TGCGCCAGCAGCCAAGGAAGGTTAACGACAGGCCTCAATCAGCCCCAGCATTTT
TRBV5-1	-	TRBJ2-7	18	TRBD2	CASSFLASGGPSSYEQYF	TGCGCCAGCAGCTTCTTAGCTAGCGGGGGCCCCAGCTCCTACGAGCAGTACTTC
TRBV5-1	few	TRBJ2-7	14	-	CASSRAQGTDEQYF	TGCGCCAGCAGCAGGGCTCAGGGGACCGACGAGCAGTACTTC
TRBV27	-	TRBJ2-1	18	TRBD2	CASSRSGRAVYPYNEQFF	TGTGCCAGCAGCAGGAGCGGGAGGGCCGTATATCCCTACAATGAGCAGTTCTTC
TRBV19	-	TRBJ2-7	14	TRBD2	CASSPTSGGYEQYF	TGTGCCAGTAGCCCGACTAGCGGGGGCTACGAGCAGTACTTC
TRBV5-4	-	TRBJ1-2	13	TRBD1	CASSFQGANGYTF	TGTGCCAGCAGCTTTCAGGGGGCAAATGGCTACACCTTC
TRBV5-8	-	TRBJ1-2	13	TRBD1	CASSPQDRVGYTF	TGTGCCAGCAGCCCCCAGGACAGGGTGGGCTACACCTTC
TRBV14	-	TRBJ1-1	14	-	CASSLSWDSQRAFF	TGTGCCAGCAGCCTCTCCTGGGACTCTCAACGGGCTTTCTTT
TRBV5-1	-	TRBJ2-3	13	-	CASTRDYTDTQYF	TGCGCCAGTACTCGAGATTACACAGATACGCAGTATTTT
TRBV28	-	TRBJ2-5	14	-	CASSFRGPLETQYF	TGTGCCAGCAGTTTTAGGGGTCCATTGGAGACCCAGTACTTC
TRBV27	-	TRBJ2-1	15	-	CASSLRGSSYNEQFF	TGTGCCAGCAGTTTAAGGGGGAGCTCCTACAATGAGCAGTTCTTC
TRBV19	once	TRBJ1-5	16	-	CASSTLTVGWDQPQHF	TGTGCCAGTAGTACCCTGACAGTAGGGTGGGATCAGCCCCAGCATTTT
TRBV7-6	-	TRBJ2-3	16	-	CASSFAALSGTDTQYF	TGTGCCAGCAGCTTTGCGGCCCTCTCGGGCACAGATACGCAGTATTTT
TRBV25-1	-	TRBJ1-1	14	TRBD1	CASSDPTGVTEAFF	TGTGCCAGCAGTGACCCCACAGGGGTCACTGAAGCTTTCTTT
TRBV12-1	-	TRBJ1-1	17	-	CASSFSQGGLMNTEAFF	TGTGCCAGCAGCTTTAGTCAGGGAGGGCTGATGAACACTGAAGCTTTCTTT
TRBV30	-	TRBJ1-6	15	TRBD1	CAWSVIVGGFSPLHF	TGTGCCTGGAGTGTAATTGTAGGGGGCTTTTCACCCCTCCACTTT
TRBV5-1	-	TRBJ2-7	15	-	CASSLRSDRSYEQYF	TGCGCCAGCAGCTTGAGGTCGGACAGATCCTACGAGCAGTACTTC
TRBV7-3	-	TRBJ2-1	15	TRBD2	CASSLTTSEGNEQFF	TGTGCCAGCAGCTTAACGACTAGCGAGGGCAATGAGCAGTTCTTC
TRBV5-1	few	TRBJ2-7	14	-	CASSWGPGGYEQYF	TGCGCCAGCAGCTGGGGGCCAGGAGGTTACGAGCAGTACTTC
TRBV6-6	-	TRBJ2-3	16	TRBD1	CASSFEQGAGTDTQYF	TGTGCCAGCAGTTTCGAACAGGGGGCAGGTACAGATACGCAGTATTTT
TRBV6-6	-	TRBJ2-3	13	TRBD1	CASHRGRTDTQYF	TGTGCCAGCCACAGGGGGCGTACAGATACGCAGTATTTT
TRBV16	-	TRBJ2-6	17	-	CASSQYELISGANVLTF	TGTGCCAGCAGCCAATACGAACTGATCTCTGGGGCCAACGTCCTGACTTTC
TRBV6-1	-	TRBJ1-5	17	-	CASSEAVGQEVAQPQHF	TGTGCCAGCAGTGAAGCCGTAGGGCAGGAGGTTGCTCAGCCCCAGCATTTT
TRBV30	-	TRBJ1-1	15	-	CALRPGQEGRAEAFF	TGTGCCCTTAGACCGGGACAAGAGGGCAGGGCTGAAGCTTTCTTT
TRBV5-4	-	TRBJ1-2	16	TRBD1	CASRGLGQGTSYGYTF	TGTGCCAGCAGGGGGTTGGGACAGGGGACGAGTTATGGCTACACCTTC
TRBV6-6	-	TRBJ1-5	14	-	CASSGLAVNQPQHF	TGTGCCAGCAGTGGACTCGCGGTCAATCAGCCCCAGCATTTT
TRBV28	-	TRBJ1-5	13	-	CASHRDSNQPQHF	TGTGCCAGCCACCGGGACTCGAATCAGCCCCAGCATTTT
TRBV10-3	-	TRBJ2-3	15	-	CASEPGGQVTDTQYF	TGTGCATCAGAGCCGGGGGGCCAAGTAACAGATACGCAGTATTTT
TRBV11-2	-	TRBJ2-3	12	-	CASSLTVDTQYF	TGTGCCAGCAGCTTAACTGTAGATACGCAGTATTTT
TRBV5-1	-	TRBJ1-6	16	-	CASSLEGLVYNSPLHF	TGTGCCAGCAGCTTGGAGGGGCTAGTCTATAATTCACCCCTCCACTTT
TRBV5-1	-	TRBJ1-1	16	-	CASSPTPTDWNTEAFF	TGCGCCAGCAGCCCTACACCGACAGACTGGAACACTGAAGCTTTCTTT
TRBV6-5	-	TRBJ2-1	14	TRBD1	CASSYQGVSSEQFF	TGTGCCAGCAGTTATCAGGGGGTTTCTAGTGAGCAGTTCTTC
TRBV9	-	TRBJ2-7	14	TRBD1	CASSVRDRTYEQYF	TGTGCCAGCAGCGTTCGGGACAGGACTTACGAGCAGTACTTC
TRBV30	-	TRBJ2-7	11	-	CAWTTSYEQYF	TGTGCCTGGACAACTTCCTACGAGCAGTACTTC
TRBV13	once	TRBJ1-1	15	-	CASSLPSEGVTEAFF	TGTGCCAGCAGCCTGCCATCCGAGGGGGTCACTGAAGCTTTCTTT
TRBV5-1	-	TRBJ2-2	16	TRBD1	CASSYRTGGNTGELFF	TGCGCCAGCAGCTACCGGACAGGGGGGAACACCGGGGAGCTGTTTTTT
TRBV11-2	-	TRBJ2-7	14	-	CASSLDSPRHEQYF	TGTGCCAGCAGCTTAGATAGTCCCAGGCACGAGCAGTACTTC
TRBV9	-	TRBJ1-1	12	-	CASSADSSRAFF	TGTGCCAGCAGCGCCGACAGTTCACGGGCTTTCTTT
TRBV5-1	-	TRBJ2-5	14	-	CASSFIQGGETQYF	TGCGCCAGCAGCTTCATACAGGGAGGGGAGACCCAGTACTTC
TRBV11-3	-	TRBJ2-1	14	-	CASSLDRRATEQFF	TGTGCCAGCAGCTTAGATCGTAGAGCAACTGAGCAGTTCTTC
TRBV27	-	TRBJ1-5	14	-	CASSSQGTDQPQHF	TGTGCCAGCAGTTCGCAGGGGACGGATCAGCCCCAGCATTTT
TRBV27	-	TRBJ2-5	15	-	CASSFEQGAQETQYF	TGTGCCAGCAGTTTCGAACAGGGAGCCCAAGAGACCCAGTACTTC
TRBV2	-	TRBJ2-1	18	TRBD2	CASSELAGTLSSYNEQFF	TGTGCCAGCAGTGAATTAGCGGGGACTCTCTCCTCCTACAATGAGCAGTTCTTC
TRBV28	once	TRBJ1-2	12	TRBD1	CASSRQGDGYTF	TGTGCCAGCAGCCGACAGGGGGATGGCTACACCTTC
TRBV4-1	-	TRBJ2-7	13	-	CASARDNPYEQYF	TGCGCCAGCGCCCGGGACAACCCCTACGAGCAGTACTTC
TRBV19	-	TRBJ2-2	15	TRBD2	CASSMLGGNPGELFF	TGTGCCAGTAGTATGTTGGGAGGGAATCCCGGGGAGCTGTTTTTT
TRBV7-2	-	TRBJ1-4	15	-	CASSLAGGTNEKLFF	TGTGCCAGCAGCTTAGCCGGAGGGACTAATGAAAAACTGTTTTTT
TRBV10-3	-	TRBJ2-5	12	-	CAISESQGTQYF	TGTGCCATCAGTGAATCCCAGGGGACCCAGTACTTC